A single sample is the source of the 9 T cell receptor beta chains below, sequenced in a study of cytomegalovirus exposure and HLA in healthy donors. The PCR ran on 60 Vbeta and 13 Jbeta primers. Data came from immunoSEQ multiplex PCR; TCRdb stores just in-frame clones and leaves some out. This table has about 110,000 clones, around 77% appearing once. The sequenced material came from PBMCs. The source is a woman in her 30s in good health and CMV-seropositive.

The chain joins TRBV11-2 to TRBJ1-2, with TRBD1 matching 7 bases. V dropped 3 bases and J dropped 1; count of bases not matched to a gene: 5. The CDR3 loop spans 15 amino acids. Looked up from germline, CDR1 is SGHAT and CDR2 is FQNNGV. CDR3 coding DNA: TGTGCCAGCAGCTTTTCACAGGGGTTTAACTATGGCTACACCTTC. Translation gives CASSFSQGFNYGYTF. The entire variable domain, with the rest obtained from reference TRBV11-2 and TRBJ1-2, is as follows: EAGVAQSPRYKIIEKRQSVAFWCNPISGHATLYWYQQILGQGPKLLIQFQNNGVVDDSQLPKDRFSAERLKGVDSTLKIQPAKLEDSAVYLCASSFSQGFNYGYTFGSGTRLTVV.

V is TRBV5-6 and J is TRBJ2-5; TRBD1 might be the D (6 bases). The CDR3 sequence is 15 residues long. Germline CDR1 is SGHDT and CDR2 is YYEEEE. Trimming took off 0 bases at V and 4 bases at J, with 13 bases between the two ends. The CDR3 coding sequence is TGTGCCAGCAGCTTGGGGATCGCAGGGGCAGAGACCCAGTACTTC. Its translation: CASSLGIAGAETQYF.

Concerning this clone itself: An end of the junction does not agree with germline; a read error may underlie this. The chain has TRBV7-9 and TRBJ1-1, with unresolved D. The CDR3 is 12 residues long. The germline gives CDR1 SEHNR, CDR2 FQNEAQ (reference sequence). CDR3 amino acids: CSSSRGYTEAFF. CDR3 in DNA: TGTTCCAGCAGCCGAGGATACACTGAAGCTTTCTTT.

This sequence joins TRBV5-4 and TRBJ2-5; D might be TRBD1 (5 bases). Trimming took 4 bases from V and 5 from J, leaving 15 bases between them. There are 14 residues in the CDR3. CDR1 SGHNT and CDR2 YYREEE come from the germline V gene (reference sequence). Here the CDR3 DNA reads TGTGCCAGCAGCCGGCCCCAGGGTGCCGAGACCCAGTACTTC. The encoded protein is CASSRPQGAETQYF.

The V call is TRBV19, the J call TRBJ2-2; D possibly corresponds to TRBD2 (6 bases). The germline V gene encodes CDR1 LNHDA and CDR2 SQIVND (reference sequence). This CDR3 comprises 15 residues. Trimming removed 3 bases from V and 3 bases from J, with 11 bases in between. CDR3 sequence (DNA): TGTGCCAGTAGTATCCGGGACTCCCACACCGGGGAGCTGTTTTTT. It codes for CASSIRDSHTGELFF.

This chain links TRBV5-4 with TRBJ2-7; TRBD2 agrees at 7 bases. Germline trimming cut 1 base from V and 7 bases from J; bases unmatched to any gene: 8. The V gene's germline CDR1 is SGHNT and CDR2 YYREEE (reference sequence). CDR3 length equals 14 residues. This CDR3 is CASSLTSGNGEQYF. Here the CDR3 DNA reads TGTGCCAGCAGCTTGACCAGCGGGAACGGAGAGCAGTACTTC.

This chain links TRBV18 with TRBJ1-1; D not certain. The V end was cut by 5 bases, the J end by 3 bases, with 13 bases between. CDR1 is KGHSH and CDR2 is LQKENI in the germline V gene. The CDR3 consists of 14 residues. The CDR3 spells CASSDISEDTEAFF. In DNA form, the CDR3 reads TGTGCCAGCTCAGACATATCGGAGGACACTGAAGCTTTCTTT.

The chain uses TRBV2 and TRBJ2-5; 7 nucleotides line up with TRBD2. Trimming at V came to 6 bases and at J to 5 bases, leaving 9 bases not matched to a gene. This CDR3 contains 14 residues. Germline values: CDR1 SNHLY, CDR2 FYNNEI. DNA for the CDR3: TGTGCCAGCAGACGGGGGGAGTTCTTGGAGACCCAGTACTTC. Translation: CASRRGEFLETQYF.

The genes are TRBV5-6 and TRBJ2-5; D gene ambiguous. Trimming stripped 4 bases from V and 5 bases from J, with 9 bases between. Germline values: CDR1 SGHDT, CDR2 YYEEEE. This CDR3 is built from 12 residues. The CDR3 region has the DNA TGTGCCAGCAGCCAAAACGAGGAGACCCAGTACTTC. This translates into CASSQNEETQYF.